Described below is a single TCR beta chain sequence and its context. These data come from a study of blood T cell repertoires in COVID-19. The overall study: Acute and convalescent COVID-19 specimens originated in the United States, Italy and Spain. PBMCs, B-cell-depleted T cells, or T cells were the source of the cDNA or gDNA that made up the material.

The authors' processing: Nucleated cell number was recorded as an estimate derived from reference gene primer amplification. Repertoires were generated with immunoSEQ multiplex PCR, while TCRdb's copy carries only in-frame clones and drops some. Clone size and the V and J calls come from that table; the DNA yielded D and trimming. Counted here are about 42,000 clones, 92% occurring once; the ten biggest clones make up 9.2%. Germline V gene data show CDR1 as SEHNR and CDR2 as FQNEAQ (reference sequence). After removal of 3 bases from V and 5 bases from J, the junction contained 2 bases not matched to a gene. The CDR3 consists of 15 residues.

The sequenced sample was peripheral blood. The genes are TRBV7-9 and TRBJ2-2; the match to TRBD2 covers 11 bases. This clonotype was obtained from a man aged 50 to 60 with active COVID-19. The CDR3 here is CASSFGTSGTGELFF. The CDR3 nucleotides are TGTGCCAGCAGCTTCGGGACTAGCGGAACCGGGGAGCTGTTTTTT.